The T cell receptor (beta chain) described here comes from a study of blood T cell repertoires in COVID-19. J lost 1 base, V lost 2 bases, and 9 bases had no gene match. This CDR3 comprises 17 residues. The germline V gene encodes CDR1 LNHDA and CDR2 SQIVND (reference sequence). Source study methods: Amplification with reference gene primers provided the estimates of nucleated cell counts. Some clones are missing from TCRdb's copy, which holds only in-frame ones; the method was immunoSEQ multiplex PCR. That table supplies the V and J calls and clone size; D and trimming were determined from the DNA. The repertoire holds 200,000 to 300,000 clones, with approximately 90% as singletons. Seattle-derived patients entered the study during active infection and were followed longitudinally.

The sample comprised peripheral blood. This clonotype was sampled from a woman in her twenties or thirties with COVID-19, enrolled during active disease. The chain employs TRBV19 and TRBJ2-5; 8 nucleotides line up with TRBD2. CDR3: CASSISSGGGFQETQYF. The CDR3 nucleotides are TGTGCCAGTAGTATAAGCAGCGGGGGAGGTTTCCAAGAGACCCAGTACTTC.